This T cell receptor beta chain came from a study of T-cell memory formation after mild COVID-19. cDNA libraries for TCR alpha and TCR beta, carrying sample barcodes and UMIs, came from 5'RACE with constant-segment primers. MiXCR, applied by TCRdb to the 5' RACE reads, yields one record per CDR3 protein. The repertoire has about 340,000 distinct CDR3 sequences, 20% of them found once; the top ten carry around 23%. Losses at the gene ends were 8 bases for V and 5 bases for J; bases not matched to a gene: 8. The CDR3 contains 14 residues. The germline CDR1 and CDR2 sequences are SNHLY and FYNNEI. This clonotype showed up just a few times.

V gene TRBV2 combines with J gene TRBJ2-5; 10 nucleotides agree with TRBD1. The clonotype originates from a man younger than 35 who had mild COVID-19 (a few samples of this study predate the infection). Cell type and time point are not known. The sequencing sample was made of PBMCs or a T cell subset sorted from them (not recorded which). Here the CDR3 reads CASPGTGARETQYF. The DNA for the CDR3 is TGTGCCAGCCCCGGGACAGGGGCAAGGGAGACCCAGTACTTC. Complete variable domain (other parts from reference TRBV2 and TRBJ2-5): EPEVTQTPSHQVTQMGQEVILRCVPISNHLYFYWYRQILGQKVEFLVSFYNNEISEKSEIFDDQFSVERPDGSNFTLKIRSTKLEDSAMYFCASPGTGARETQYFGPGTRLLVL.